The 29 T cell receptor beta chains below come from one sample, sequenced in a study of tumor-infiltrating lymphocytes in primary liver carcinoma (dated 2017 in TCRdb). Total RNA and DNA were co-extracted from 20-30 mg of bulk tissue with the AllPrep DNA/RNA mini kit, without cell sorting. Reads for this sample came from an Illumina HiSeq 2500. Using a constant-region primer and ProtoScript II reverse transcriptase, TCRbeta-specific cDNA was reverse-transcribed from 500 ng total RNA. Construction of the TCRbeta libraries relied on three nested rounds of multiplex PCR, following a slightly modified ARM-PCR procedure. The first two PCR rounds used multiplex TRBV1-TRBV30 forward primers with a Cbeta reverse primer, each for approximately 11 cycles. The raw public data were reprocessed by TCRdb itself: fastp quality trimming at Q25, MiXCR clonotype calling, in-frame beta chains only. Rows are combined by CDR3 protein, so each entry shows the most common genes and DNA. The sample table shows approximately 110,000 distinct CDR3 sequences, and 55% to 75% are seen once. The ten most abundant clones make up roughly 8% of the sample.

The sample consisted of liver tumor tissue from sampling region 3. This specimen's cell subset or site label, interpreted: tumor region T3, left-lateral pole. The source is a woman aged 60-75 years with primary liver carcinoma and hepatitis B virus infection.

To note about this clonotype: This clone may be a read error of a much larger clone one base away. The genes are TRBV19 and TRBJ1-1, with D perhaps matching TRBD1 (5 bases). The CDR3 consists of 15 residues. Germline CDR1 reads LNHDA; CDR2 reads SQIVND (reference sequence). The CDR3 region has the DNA TGTGTCAGTAGTAGCTCTCGACAGAGGAACACTGAAGCTTTCTTT. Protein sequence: CVSSSSRQRNTEAFF.

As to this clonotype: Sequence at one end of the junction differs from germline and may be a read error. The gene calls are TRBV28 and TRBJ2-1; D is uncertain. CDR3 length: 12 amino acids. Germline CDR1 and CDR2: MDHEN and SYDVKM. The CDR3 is CACSSAATEQFF. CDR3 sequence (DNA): TGTGCCTGCAGTTCCGCCGCGACTGAGCAGTTCTTC.

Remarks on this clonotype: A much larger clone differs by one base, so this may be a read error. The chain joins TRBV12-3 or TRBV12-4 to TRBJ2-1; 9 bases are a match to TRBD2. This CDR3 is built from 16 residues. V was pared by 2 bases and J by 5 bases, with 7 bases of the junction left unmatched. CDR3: CASSLSGGRAHNEQFF. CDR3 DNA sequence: TGTGCCAGCAGTTTAAGTGGCGGGAGGGCTCACAATGAGCAGTTCTTC.

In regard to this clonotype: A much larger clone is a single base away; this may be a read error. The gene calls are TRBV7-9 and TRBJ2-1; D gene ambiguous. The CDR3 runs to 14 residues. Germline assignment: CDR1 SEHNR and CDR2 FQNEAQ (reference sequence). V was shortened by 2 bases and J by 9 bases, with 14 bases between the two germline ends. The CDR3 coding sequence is TGTGCCAGCAGCTTATGCGGTGCTCGCGGTGAGCAGTTCTTC. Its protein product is CASSLCGARGEQFF.

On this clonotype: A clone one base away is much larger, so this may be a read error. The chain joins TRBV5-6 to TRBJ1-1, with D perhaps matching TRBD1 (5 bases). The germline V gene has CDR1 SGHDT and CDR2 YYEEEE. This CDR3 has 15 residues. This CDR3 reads CASSRATVAATEVFF. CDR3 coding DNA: TGTGCCAGCAGCCGCGCGACAGTTGCGGCAACTGAAGTTTTCTTT.

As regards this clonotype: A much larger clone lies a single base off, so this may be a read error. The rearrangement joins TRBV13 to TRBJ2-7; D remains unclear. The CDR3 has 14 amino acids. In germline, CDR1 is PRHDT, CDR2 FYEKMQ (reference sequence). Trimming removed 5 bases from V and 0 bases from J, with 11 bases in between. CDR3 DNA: TGTGCCAGCAGCACCCTGTCTAGCTCCTACGAGCAGTACTTC. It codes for CASSTLSSSYEQYF.

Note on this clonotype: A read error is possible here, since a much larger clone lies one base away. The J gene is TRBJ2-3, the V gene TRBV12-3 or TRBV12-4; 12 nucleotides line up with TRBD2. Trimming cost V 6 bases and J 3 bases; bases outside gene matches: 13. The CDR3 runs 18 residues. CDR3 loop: CASSHGLAGLVETDTQYF. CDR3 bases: TGTGCCAGCAGCCACGGACTAGCGGGACTGGTGGAAACAGATACGCAGTATTTT.

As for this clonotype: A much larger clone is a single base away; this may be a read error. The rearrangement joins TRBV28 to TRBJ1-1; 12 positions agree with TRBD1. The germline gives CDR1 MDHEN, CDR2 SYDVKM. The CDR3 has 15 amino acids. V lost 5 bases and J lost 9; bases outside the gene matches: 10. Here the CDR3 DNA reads TGTGCCAGCAGTATACCGGGACAGGGGGCAATGAAAGCTTTCTTT. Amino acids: CASSIPGQGAMKAFF.

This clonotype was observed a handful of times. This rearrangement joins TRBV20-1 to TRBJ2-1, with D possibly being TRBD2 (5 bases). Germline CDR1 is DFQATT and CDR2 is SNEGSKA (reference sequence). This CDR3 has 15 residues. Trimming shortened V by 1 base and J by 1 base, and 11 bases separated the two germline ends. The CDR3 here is CSARAPAVSYNEQFF. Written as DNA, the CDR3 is TGCAGTGCTAGAGCCCCAGCGGTTTCCTACAATGAGCAGTTCTTC.

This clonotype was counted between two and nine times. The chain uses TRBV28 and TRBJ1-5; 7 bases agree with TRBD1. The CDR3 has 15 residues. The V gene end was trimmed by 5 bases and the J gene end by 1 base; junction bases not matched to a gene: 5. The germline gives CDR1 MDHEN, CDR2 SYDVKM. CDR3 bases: TGTGCCAGCAGTCGAACAGGGGCAAGCAATCAGCCCCAGCATTTT. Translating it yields CASSRTGASNQPQHF.

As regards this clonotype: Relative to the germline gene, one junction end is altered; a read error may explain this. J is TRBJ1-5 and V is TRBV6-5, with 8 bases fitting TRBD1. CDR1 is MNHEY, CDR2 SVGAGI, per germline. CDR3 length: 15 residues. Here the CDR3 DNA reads TGTGCCAACAGACGCTCAGGGGGCGAAAATCATCCCCAGCATTTT. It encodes CANRRSGGENHPQHF.

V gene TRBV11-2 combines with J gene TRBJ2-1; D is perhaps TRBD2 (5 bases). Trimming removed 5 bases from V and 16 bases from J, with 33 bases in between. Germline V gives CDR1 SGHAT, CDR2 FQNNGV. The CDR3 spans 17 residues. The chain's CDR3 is CASSPPATSIVFDEEFF. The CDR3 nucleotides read TGTGCCAGCAGCCCTCCAGCTACTAGTATAGTGTTCGATGAGGAATTCTTC.

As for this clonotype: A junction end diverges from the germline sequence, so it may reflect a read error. In DNA, the CDR3 is TGTCCCAGCAGACTGAGCCTTGACACCGGGGAACTGTTTTTT. It codes for CPSRLSLDTGELFF. The chain combines TRBV11-1 with TRBJ2-2; D is possibly TRBD2 (5 bases). This CDR3 is 14 amino acids long. CDR1 and CDR2 from the germline V gene are SGHAT and FQDESV (reference sequence). Drawing the rest from reference TRBV11-1 and TRBJ2-2, the complete variable domain is EAEVAQSPRYKITEKSQAVAFWCDPISGHATLYWYRQILGQGPELLVQFQDESVVDDSQLPKDRFSAERLKGVDSTLKIQPAELGDSAMYLCPSRLSLDTGELFFGEGSRLTVL.

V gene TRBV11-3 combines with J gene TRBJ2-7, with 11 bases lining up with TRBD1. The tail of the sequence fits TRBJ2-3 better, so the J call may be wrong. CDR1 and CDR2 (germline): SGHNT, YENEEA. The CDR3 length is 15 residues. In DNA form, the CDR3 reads TGTGCCAGCAGCTTAGGGACAGGGGGCTCCCCCGAGCAGTATTTT. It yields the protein CASSLGTGGSPEQYF.

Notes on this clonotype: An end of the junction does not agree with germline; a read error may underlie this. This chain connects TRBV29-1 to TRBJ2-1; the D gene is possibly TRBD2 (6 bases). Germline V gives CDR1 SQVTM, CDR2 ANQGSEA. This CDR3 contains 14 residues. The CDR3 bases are TGCAGCGTTGAGCGACTAGTGACGCGGCCTGAGCAGTATTTC. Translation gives CSVERLVTRPEQYF.

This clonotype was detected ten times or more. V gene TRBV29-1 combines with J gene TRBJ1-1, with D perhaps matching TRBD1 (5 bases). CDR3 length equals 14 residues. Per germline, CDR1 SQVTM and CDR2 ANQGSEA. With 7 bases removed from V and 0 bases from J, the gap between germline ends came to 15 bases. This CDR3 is CSAYPGQVNTEAFF. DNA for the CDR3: TGCAGCGCCTACCCCGGACAAGTGAACACTGAAGCTTTCTTT.

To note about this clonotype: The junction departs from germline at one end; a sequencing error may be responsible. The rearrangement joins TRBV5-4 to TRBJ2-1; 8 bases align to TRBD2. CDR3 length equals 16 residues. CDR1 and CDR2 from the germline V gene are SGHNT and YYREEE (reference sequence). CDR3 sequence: CASSPLAGRFYSEQFF. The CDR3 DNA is TGTGCCAGCAGCCCGTTAGCGGGAAGGTTTTACAGTGAGCAGTTCTTC.

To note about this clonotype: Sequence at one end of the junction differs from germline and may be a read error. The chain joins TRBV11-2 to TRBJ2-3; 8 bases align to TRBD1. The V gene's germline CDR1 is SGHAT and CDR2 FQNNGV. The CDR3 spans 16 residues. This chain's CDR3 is CTRSSTRLQGADTQYF. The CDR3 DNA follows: TGCACCAGGAGCTCAACCCGGTTACAGGGGGCAGATACGCAGTATTTT.

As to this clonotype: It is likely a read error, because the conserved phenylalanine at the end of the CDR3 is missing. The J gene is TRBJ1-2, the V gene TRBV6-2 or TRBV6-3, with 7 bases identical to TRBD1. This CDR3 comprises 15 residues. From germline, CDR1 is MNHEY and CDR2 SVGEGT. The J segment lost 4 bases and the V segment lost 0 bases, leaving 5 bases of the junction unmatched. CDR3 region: CASSYSGTAFYGYTS. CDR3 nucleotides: TGTGCCAGCAGTTACTCGGGGACAGCCTTCTATGGCTACACCTCC.

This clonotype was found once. CDR3 nucleotides: TGTGCCAGTAGACCGACAGCAGCTAATGAAAAACTGTTTTTT. The encoded protein is CASRPTAANEKLFF. The chain has TRBV6-5 and TRBJ1-4, with D tentatively TRBD1 (5 bases). V was cut by 9 bases and J by 3 bases, with 14 bases left in between. The germline V gene encodes CDR1 MNHEY and CDR2 SVGAGI. This CDR3 region has 14 residues.

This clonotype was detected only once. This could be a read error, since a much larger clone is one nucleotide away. CDR3 DNA: TGTGCCAGCAGCCAAGATCTGGGCGGCGGCACAGATACGCAGTATTTT. Translation gives CASSQDLGGGTDTQYF. The chain recombines TRBV14 with TRBJ2-3; D is unresolved. Trimming stripped 0 bases from V and 1 base from J, with 11 bases between. Germline CDR1 is SGHDN and CDR2 is FVKESK. CDR3 size: 16 residues.

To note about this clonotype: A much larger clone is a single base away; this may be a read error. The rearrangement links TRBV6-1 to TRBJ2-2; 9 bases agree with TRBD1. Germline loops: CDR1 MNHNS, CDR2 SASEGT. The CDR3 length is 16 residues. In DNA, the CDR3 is TGTGTCAGCAGTGTCCCTCCGGGACAGGGCACCGGGGAGCTGTTTTTT. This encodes CVSSVPPGQGTGELFF.

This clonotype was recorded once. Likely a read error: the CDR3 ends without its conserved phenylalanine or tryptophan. This chain's CDR3 is CSVRIGNTDTQYL. CDR3 DNA sequence: TGCAGCGTTCGAATAGGCAACACAGATACGCAGTATCTT. V usage is TRBV29-1 and J usage is TRBJ2-3; D is undetermined. The germline CDR1 and CDR2 sequences are SQVTM and ANQGSEA. This CDR3 has 13 residues. V lost 5 bases and J 2 bases, leaving 11 bases between the germline ends.

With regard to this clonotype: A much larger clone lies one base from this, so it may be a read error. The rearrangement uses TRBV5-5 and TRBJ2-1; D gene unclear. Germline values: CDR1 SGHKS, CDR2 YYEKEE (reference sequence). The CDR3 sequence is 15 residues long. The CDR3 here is CASSLLETSYNEQLF. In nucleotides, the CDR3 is TGTGCCAGCAGCTTGTTGGAGACGTCCTACAATGAGCAGCTCTTC.

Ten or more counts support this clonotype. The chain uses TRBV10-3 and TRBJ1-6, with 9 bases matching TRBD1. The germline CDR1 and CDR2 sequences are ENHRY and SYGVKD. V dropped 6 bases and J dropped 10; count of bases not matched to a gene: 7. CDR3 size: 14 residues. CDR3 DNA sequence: TGTGCCATCAGCGAGACAGGGGGGGAGTCACCCCTCCACTTT. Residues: CAISETGGESPLHF.

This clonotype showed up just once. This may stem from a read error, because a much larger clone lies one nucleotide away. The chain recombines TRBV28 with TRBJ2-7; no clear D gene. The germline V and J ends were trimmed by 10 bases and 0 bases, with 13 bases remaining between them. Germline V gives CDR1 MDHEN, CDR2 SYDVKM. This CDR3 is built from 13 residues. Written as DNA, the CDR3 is TGTGCCAACATTAAGGGTACCTCCTACGAGCAGTACTTC. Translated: CANIKGTSYEQYF.

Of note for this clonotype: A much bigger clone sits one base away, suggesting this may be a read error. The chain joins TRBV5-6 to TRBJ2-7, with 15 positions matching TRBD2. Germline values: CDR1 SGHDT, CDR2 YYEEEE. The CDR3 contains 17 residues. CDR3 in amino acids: CASSRWTSGRARYELYF. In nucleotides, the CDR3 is TGTGCCAGCAGCCGATGGACTAGCGGGAGGGCCAGGTACGAGCTGTACTTC.

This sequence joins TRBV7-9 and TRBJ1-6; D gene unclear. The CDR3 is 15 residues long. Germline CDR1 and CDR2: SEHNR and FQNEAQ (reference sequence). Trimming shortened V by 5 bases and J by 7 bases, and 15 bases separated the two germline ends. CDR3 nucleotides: TGTGCCAGCAGCCCAGCTGTGACGGGAAATTCACCCCTCCACTTT. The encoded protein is CASSPAVTGNSPLHF.

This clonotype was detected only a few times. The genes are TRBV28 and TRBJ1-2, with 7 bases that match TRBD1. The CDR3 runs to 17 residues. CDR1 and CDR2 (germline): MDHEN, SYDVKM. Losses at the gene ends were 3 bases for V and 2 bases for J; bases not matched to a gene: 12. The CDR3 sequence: CASSLGVGGFINYGYTF. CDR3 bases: TGTGCCAGCAGTTTGGGTGTAGGGGGCTTCATAAACTATGGCTACACCTTC.